This entry features one T cell receptor (beta chain) sequence. This CDR3 has 12 amino acids. Germline-derived CDR1 and CDR2 are MNHEY and SVGAGI. The trim removed 5 bases at V and 6 bases at J, leaving 0 bases unmatched. This record belongs to a study of cytomegalovirus exposure and HLA in healthy donors. PCR used 60 Vbeta primers and 13 Jbeta primers. Assay: immunoSEQ multiplex PCR; the TCRdb copy retains only in-frame clones and omits some. The sample shows under 70,000 clones, approximately 82% of them seen only once. This sequence was found in a man between 50 and 59 years old in good health and CMV-seronegative. The specimen was PBMCs. The chain carries TRBV6-5 and TRBJ2-2, with TRBD2 matching 7 bases. In DNA, the CDR3 is TGTGCCAGCAGTCGGGGGGCCGGGGAGCTGTTTTTT. Translating gives CASSRGAGELFF.